One sample yielded the 10 T cell receptor beta chains listed below, sequenced in a study of identical twins. TCRdb used MiXCR to reprocess the 5' RACE reads, holding one entry per CDR3 protein. The sample gives 550,000 to 700,000 distinct CDR3 sequences, 21% of which show up once; 4% to 5.5% is in the top ten. These same data were also listed under a study on T cells expressing NK-cell markers.

The source material was PBMCs. These receptors came from a woman younger than 35 in good health.

This clonotype occurred a few times. The rearrangement links TRBV10-3 to TRBJ1-1, with D possibly matching TRBD1 (6 bases). The germline V gene has CDR1 ENHRY and CDR2 SYGVKD. V was clipped by 5 bases and J by 5 bases, with 9 bases between them. The CDR3 is 12 residues long. CDR3 loop: CAISRQATEAFF. The CDR3 nucleotides read TGTGCCATCAGTAGACAGGCAACTGAAGCTTTCTTT.

This clonotype was seen a handful of times. The chain combines TRBV5-6 with TRBJ1-1; D gene uncertain. Trimming cost V 1 base and J 4 bases, with 8 bases left between them. This CDR3 has 13 amino acids. CDR1 is SGHDT, CDR2 YYEEEE, per germline. This CDR3 is CASSLYASTEAFF. CDR3 DNA: TGTGCCAGCAGCTTGTACGCCTCCACTGAAGCTTTCTTT. The variable domain in full, completed from reference TRBV5-6 and TRBJ1-1, reads DAGVTQSPTHLIKTRGQQVTLRCSPKSGHDTVSWYQQALGQGPQFIFQYYEEEERQRGNFPDRFSGHQFPNYSSELNVNALLLGDSALYLCASSLYASTEAFFGQGTRLTVV.

The chain recombines TRBV6-1 with TRBJ1-6; D unresolved. Germline V gene data show CDR1 as MNHNS and CDR2 as SASEGT. CDR3 length equals 13 residues. Trimming took 6 bases from V and 6 from J, leaving 9 bases between them. This chain's CDR3 is CASRGGTNSPLHF. CDR3 sequence (DNA): TGTGCCAGCAGGGGTGGAACTAATTCACCCCTCCACTTT.

The CDR3 spells CASSYWDSRNNEQFF. The CDR3 DNA sequence: TGTGCCAGCAGCTACTGGGACAGTCGGAACAATGAGCAGTTCTTC. The V call is TRBV7-6, the J call TRBJ2-1; 7 bases are a match to TRBD1. The CDR3 runs to 15 residues. Trimming cost V 4 bases and J 5 bases; bases outside gene matches: 8. CDR1 and CDR2 from the germline V gene are SGHVS and FNYEAQ.

This chain links TRBV25-1 with TRBJ2-2; 7 bases align to TRBD2. The V gene's germline CDR1 is MGHDK and CDR2 SYGVNS. This CDR3 has 12 amino acids. CDR3 nucleotide sequence: TGTGCACGGGGGGAGAACACCGGGGAGCTGTTTTTT. Residues: CARGENTGELFF. Full variable domain (rest looked up from reference TRBV25-1 and TRBJ2-2): EADIYQTPRYLVIGTGKKITLECSQTMGHDKMYWYQQDPGMELHLIHYSYGVNSTEKGDLSSESTVSRIRTEHFPLTLESARPSHTSQYLCARGENTGELFFGEGSRLTVL.

V is TRBV5-1 and J is TRBJ2-7; D is unresolved. CDR1 and CDR2 (germline): SGHRS, YFSETQ. This CDR3 has 15 amino acids. Trimming stripped 0 bases from V and 4 bases from J, with 14 bases between. Written as DNA, the CDR3 is TGCGCCAGCAGCTTGGTCCCCCAGCCACCATACGAGCAGTACTTC. This encodes CASSLVPQPPYEQYF. The full variable domain, rest sourced from reference TRBV5-1 and TRBJ2-7, is KAGVTQTPRYLIKTRGQQVTLSCSPISGHRSVSWYQQTPGQGLQFLFEYFSETQRNKGNFPGRFSGRQFSNSRSEMNVSTLELGDSALYLCASSLVPQPPYEQYFGPGTRLTVT.

V gene TRBV5-5 combines with J gene TRBJ2-3; D gene ambiguous. Per germline, CDR1 SGHKS and CDR2 YYEKEE (reference sequence). The CDR3 is 17 amino acids. With 1 base removed from V and 1 base from J, the gap between germline ends came to 16 bases. The CDR3: CASSLSLLPRGTDTQYF. CDR3 bases: TGTGCCAGCAGCTTGAGTCTCCTACCACGGGGCACAGATACGCAGTATTTT.

This clonotype was picked up a small number of times. V and J are TRBV29-1 and TRBJ2-1, with no clear D. Trimming left V 4 bases short and J 2 bases short, with 9 bases between. Germline V lookup: CDR1 SQVTM, CDR2 ANQGSEA. This CDR3 is built from 13 residues. CDR3 loop: CSVGLNPYNEQFF. The DNA of the CDR3 is TGCAGCGTTGGCCTGAACCCCTACAATGAGCAGTTCTTC.

This rearrangement joins TRBV7-8 to TRBJ2-7, with D unresolved. The CDR3 contains 12 residues. Germline values: CDR1 SGHVS, CDR2 FQNEAQ. Trimming pared 4 bases from V and 7 bases from J, leaving 11 bases between. The CDR3 here is CASSSEYREQYF. In nucleotides, the CDR3 is TGTGCCAGCAGCTCAGAGTATAGGGAGCAGTACTTC.

Note on this clonotype: Germline is not matched at one junction end, which may reflect a read error. The chain recombines TRBV5-1 with TRBJ1-1; D is ambiguous. The CDR3 covers 12 residues. Germline CDR1 SGHRS, CDR2 YFSETQ. The CDR3 reads CASRGPNTQAFF. The DNA of the CDR3 is TGCGCCAGCAGGGGTCCGAACACTCAAGCTTTCTTT.